These T cell receptor beta chains were read from a single sample in a study of T cell repertoires in cytomegalovirus infection. Their specific antigens are unknown. A single record per CDR3 protein comes from TCRdb applying MiXCR to the reads. The table includes around 770,000 distinct CDR3 sequences, about 27% detected once. The input for sequencing was cultured CD8+ T cells from PBMCs, taken from culture after CMV antigen stimulation. These receptors all stem from a human donor in good health (CMV status not recorded). Some clones in this sample may be carry-over from other donors' samples. The CDR3 runs from the conserved cysteine through the conserved F or W. Each record gives: V gene, clone size, D gene, J gene, CDR3 protein, CDR3 DNA. D genes are given only for firm matches. Some rows mark clone size as missing; the rest say once, few, many or name a class of expanded clone.

>TRBV29-1|-|-|TRBJ2-5
CSVEGGAYPGAQYF
TGCAGCGTTGAAGGGGGTGCTTACCCAGGGGCCCAGTACTTC
>TRBV7-8|-|-|TRBJ1-6
CASRPANSPLHF
TGTGCCAGCAGGCCCGCGAATTCACCCCTCCACTTT
>TRBV29-1|many|-|TRBJ2-3
CSVLTTDTQYF
TGCAGCGTTCTGACTACAGATACGCAGTATTTT
>TRBV6-2/TRBV6-3|many|-|TRBJ1-5
CASSYVENNQPQHF
TGTGCCAGCAGTTACGTAGAGAACAATCAGCCCCAGCATTTT
>TRBV27|few|TRBD1|TRBJ1-5
CASSPRDRTNQPQHF
TGTGCCAGCAGTCCCCGGGACAGGACCAATCAGCCCCAGCATTTT
>TRBV7-8|few|-|TRBJ2-7
CASSQQDYEQYF
TGTGCCAGCAGCCAACAAGACTACGAGCAGTACTTC
>TRBV27|-|-|TRBJ1-6
CASSFGGQANSPLHF
TGTGCCAGCAGTTTCGGCGGTCAAGCGAATTCACCCCTCCACTTT
>TRBV2|-|-|TRBJ1-5
CASSDPRADQPQHF
TGTGCCAGCAGCGACCCTAGGGCCGATCAGCCCCAGCATTTT
>TRBV10-3|few|TRBD2|TRBJ2-1
CAISEDRLAGYNEQFF
TGTGCCATCAGTGAGGATAGACTAGCGGGTTACAATGAGCAGTTCTTC
>TRBV20-1|few|TRBD2|TRBJ2-1
CSARDSSSGGPYNEQFF
TGCAGTGCTAGAGATTCGAGTAGCGGGGGTCCCTACAATGAGCAGTTCTTC
>TRBV7-2|many|-|TRBJ2-7
CASSLAQAGAYEQYF
TGTGCCAGCAGCTTAGCGCAGGCAGGTGCCTACGAGCAGTACTTC
>TRBV6-2/TRBV6-3|few|TRBD1|TRBJ2-3
CASSSRQGRDTQYF
TGTGCCAGCAGTTCCCGACAGGGGCGAGATACGCAGTATTTT
>TRBV7-9|few|TRBD1|TRBJ2-7
CASSIRDRGSWEQYF
TGTGCCAGCAGCATCCGGGACAGGGGGTCGTGGGAGCAGTACTTC
>TRBV14|few|-|TRBJ1-2
CASSQDRGTVGYTF
TGTGCCAGCAGCCAAGACCGCGGGACGGTAGGCTACACCTTC
>TRBV2|few|-|TRBJ2-1
CASIHKGPHNEQFF
TGTGCCAGCATTCACAAGGGGCCCCACAATGAGCAGTTCTTC
>TRBV7-2|few|-|TRBJ1-1
CASSPSPMNTEAFF
TGTGCCAGCAGCCCGTCACCGATGAACACTGAAGCTTTCTTT
>TRBV7-9|many|-|TRBJ1-2
CASSLEGGFREGYTF
TGTGCCAGCAGCTTAGAGGGGGGGTTCCGTGAGGGCTACACCTTC
>TRBV7-8|-|-|TRBJ2-4
CASSLLASDKNIQYF
TGTGCCAGCAGCTTACTTGCATCGGACAAAAACATTCAGTACTTC
>TRBV7-8|-|TRBD2|TRBJ2-3
CASRPGLAGRMSDTQYF
TGTGCCAGCAGGCCAGGACTAGCGGGCCGTATGTCAGATACGCAGTATTTT
>TRBV19|-|-|TRBJ1-5
CASSPTPGDQPQHF
TGTGCCAGTAGCCCTACTCCGGGCGATCAGCCCCAGCATTTT
>TRBV27|hyperexpanded|-|TRBJ1-1
CASSGAALNTEAFF
TGTGCCAGCAGCGGGGCGGCCCTGAACACTGAAGCTTTCTTT
>TRBV7-2|-|-|TRBJ2-2
CASHPTGLWNTGELFF
TGTGCCAGCCATCCGACAGGACTATGGAACACCGGGGAGCTGTTTTTT
>TRBV7-9|-|-|TRBJ1-1
CASSALEAFF
TGTGCCAGCAGCGCCCTTGAAGCTTTCTTT
>TRBV9|few|-|TRBJ2-1
CASSDPVTSRSYNEQFF
TGTGCCAGCAGCGACCCTGTTACGAGCCGTTCCTACAATGAGCAGTTCTTC
>TRBV2|few|-|TRBJ1-6
CASKGGDSPLHF
TGTGCCAGCAAGGGCGGTGATTCACCCCTCCACTTT
>TRBV6-1|-|TRBD1|TRBJ2-4
CASSDRGAKNIQYF
TGTGCCAGCAGTGACAGGGGGGCCAAAAACATTCAGTACTTC
>TRBV5-6|many|-|TRBJ2-6
CASSARDFGANVLTF
TGTGCCAGCAGCGCCAGGGACTTTGGGGCCAACGTCCTGACTTTC
>TRBV20-1|-|TRBD1|TRBJ1-1
CSAGPTGGTEAFF
TGCAGTGCGGGCCCGACAGGGGGCACTGAAGCTTTCTTT
>TRBV2|few|TRBD2|TRBJ2-3
CASSEAGLAGATDTQYF
TGTGCCAGCAGTGAAGCGGGACTAGCGGGGGCTACAGATACGCAGTATTTT
>TRBV10-3|-|-|TRBJ1-1
CAIRINTEAFF
TGTGCCATCAGGATCAACACTGAAGCTTTCTTT
>TRBV12-3/TRBV12-4|few|-|TRBJ2-7
CASSFLSAGRYEQYF
TGTGCCAGCAGTTTCCTCTCAGCGGGCCGCTACGAGCAGTACTTC
>TRBV10-1|-|TRBD2|TRBJ2-7
CASSELSGGRYEQYF
TGCGCCAGCAGTGAGTTAAGCGGGGGCCGCTACGAGCAGTACTTC
>TRBV19|few|-|TRBJ1-1
CASLPQGNTEAFF
TGTGCCAGCCTTCCTCAGGGGAACACTGAAGCTTTCTTT
>TRBV6-1|few|-|TRBJ1-3
CASRESTGDGNTIYF
TGTGCCAGCAGGGAATCGACGGGGGACGGAAACACCATATATTTT
>TRBV12-5|many|-|TRBJ1-1
CASASDSLNTEAFF
TGTGCTAGTGCCTCAGACAGTTTGAACACTGAAGCTTTCTTT
>TRBV28|-|TRBD1|TRBJ1-5
CASSPGGPPNQPQHF
TGTGCCAGCAGTCCAGGGGGCCCTCCTAATCAGCCCCAGCATTTT
>TRBV7-9|-|-|TRBJ1-4
CASSLESGANEKLFF
TGTGCCAGCAGCTTAGAATCGGGAGCTAATGAAAAACTGTTTTTT
>TRBV29-1|-|-|TRBJ2-1
CSVTPGNEQFF
TGCAGCGTCACGCCGGGGAATGAGCAGTTCTTC
>TRBV7-8|many|TRBD1|TRBJ2-1
CASSWGQGRGNEQFF
TGTGCCAGCAGCTGGGGACAGGGGAGAGGCAATGAGCAGTTCTTC
>TRBV9|-|TRBD1|TRBJ2-2
CASTASPDRANTGELFF
TGTGCCAGCACCGCCTCCCCGGACAGGGCGAACACCGGGGAGCTGTTTTTT
>TRBV7-8|many|-|TRBJ2-1
CASSLAANEQFF
TGTGCCAGCAGCTTAGCGGCCAATGAGCAGTTCTTC
>TRBV7-2|many|-|TRBJ2-7
CASSLDNLQQYF
TGTGCCAGCAGCTTGGACAATCTTCAGCAGTACTTC
>TRBV24-1|-|TRBD1|TRBJ2-1
CATSPGGSYNEQFF
TGTGCCACCTCCCCAGGGGGCAGCTACAATGAGCAGTTCTTC
>TRBV11-2|-|-|TRBJ2-3
CASSYTQGTDTQYF
TGTGCCAGCAGCTACACACAGGGCACAGATACGCAGTATTTT
>TRBV18|few|TRBD1|TRBJ2-1
CASSLTGTGVIEQFF
TGTGCCAGCTCACTAACCGGGACAGGGGTAATTGAGCAGTTCTTC
>TRBV27|few|TRBD2|TRBJ2-1
CASSLTSGRYNEQFF
TGTGCCAGCAGTTTGACTAGCGGGAGGTACAATGAGCAGTTCTTC
>TRBV4-1|few|TRBD2|TRBJ2-1
CASSQELAPEQFF
TGCGCCAGCAGCCAAGAACTAGCGCCTGAGCAGTTCTTC
>TRBV28|few|-|TRBJ1-1
CASRPLVGANTEAFF
TGTGCCAGCAGGCCCCTGGTAGGGGCGAACACTGAAGCTTTCTTT
>TRBV6-2/TRBV6-3|once|TRBD1|TRBJ1-6
CASSYQPPGQRNSPLHF
TGTGCCAGCAGTTACCAACCTCCGGGACAGAGGAATTCACCCCTCCACTTT
>TRBV12-5|-|TRBD2|TRBJ2-3
CASVLGRGSTDTQYF
TGTGCTAGTGTTTTGGGGCGGGGGAGTACAGATACGCAGTATTTT
>TRBV6-1|few|TRBD1|TRBJ1-5
CASSPSGTVSNQPQHF
TGTGCCAGCAGTCCGAGCGGGACAGTTAGCAATCAGCCCCAGCATTTT